Given below is one TCR beta chain in context. There is no known antigen for this receptor. No base-level quality is on record; no much larger clone is a single base apart. CDR1 and CDR2 are read off the germline V gene as SGHRS and YFSETQ. Counted from cysteine to phenylalanine, this CDR3 has 17 amino acids. Of all the DNA, just the CDR3 is kept, 51 bases in frame from base 1. V and J are truncated by 4 bases and 2 bases respectively, leaving an intervening sequence of 20 bases. This specimen's treatment or condition label, per the study, means: in vitro stimulation with specific CMV peptide epitopes to enrich CMV-specific T cells. The sample is drawn from a study of T cell repertoires in cytomegalovirus infection (dated by TCRdb to between 2017 and 2020). With respect to the entire study: The peptide stimulations were aimed at well-studied HLA-B-restricted epitopes as well as recently identified HLA-C-restricted CMV epitopes, whose presentation resists viral immunomodulation. Because public TCR beta signatures pointed to carriage of CMV infection together with the matching HLA type, the HLA type of each donor mattered for the analysis. The investigation overall reported the following: In the ex vivo response, HLA-C-restricted CMV-specific TCR beta clonotypes were dominant, and in two of eight donors the single most frequent clonotype came from this HLA-C-restricted group. Carriers of CMV infection plus the relevant HLA type were discriminated by the cumulative frequency of public TCR beta family members in the study cohort and in an independent approximately 400-donor cohort.

The instrument given in TCRdb is Illumina HiSeq 1500. TCRdb cleaned the public reads at Q25 with fastp, built clones with MiXCR and kept in-frame beta chains. Records with the same CDR3 protein are collapsed into one entry carrying the most frequent genes and DNA. Present in this sample are about 900,000 distinct CDR3 sequences, approximately 32% of which were seen just once. Of the sample, around 15% falls within the top ten clones. Recombination linked TRBV5-1 to TRBJ2-3, with the D gene call left open. This receptor was taken from a human donor in good health (CMV status not recorded). Some clones in this sample may be carry-over from other donors' samples. Sequences were derived from cultured CD8+ T cells from PBMCs, sampled from culture after CMV antigen stimulation. Read as DNA, the sequence is TGCGCCAGCAGCGCGCTTATGAAGGTACAGAACACAGATACGCAGTATTTT. Translated, it gives CASSALMKVQNTDTQYF.